This T cell receptor beta chain was observed in a study of shared clonotypes between healthy human individuals. Study-wide points: Having only a few donors restricted how much genetic and exposure-history diversity was captured. Apart from blood, nothing was sampled; tissue repertoires likely differ. When naive CD4 clonotypes were compared across a few donors, approximately 5% were shared.

Between the trimmed V and J ends, which lost 5 bases and 4 bases, there was a span of 12 bases. The germline gives CDR1 SNHLY, CDR2 FYNNEI. This CDR3 contains 14 residues. Of note for this clone: The antigen remains unidentified.

Replicate PCRs run on sorted subsets employed approximately 200 ng DNA, some 33,000 T cell genomes. TCRdb's copy holds only in-frame clones and misses some; the assay was immunoSEQ multiplex PCR. The sample has 950,000 to 1,100,000 clones; approximately 80% are singletons. The sample taken for sequencing was memory CD4+ T cells from PBMCs. Subset: CD45RA-negative fraction. This sequence joins TRBV2 and TRBJ1-5, with D perhaps matching TRBD1 (6 bases). This TCR derives from a man between 18 and 29 years old in good health. Some clones in this sample may be carry-over from other donors' samples. The CDR3 loop is CASSLDRRNQPQHF. For the CDR3, the DNA is TGTGCCAGCAGTTTAGACAGGAGGAATCAGCCCCAGCATTTT.